This T cell receptor beta chain was obtained from a study of CD8 T cells in ankylosing spondylitis. The V gene's germline CDR1 is MNHEY and CDR2 SVGAGI. J lost 0 bases, V lost 6 bases, and 9 bases had no gene match. This CDR3 has 17 amino acids. From the 5' RACE reads, TCRdb called clonotypes with MiXCR, one entry per CDR3 protein. The table has 69,000 or so distinct CDR3 sequences, about 5.2% seen once. This clonotype was seen many times. The chain combines TRBV6-5 with TRBJ2-2, with 8 bases matching TRBD1. The clonotype was recovered from a male donor with ankylosing spondylitis or in good health (not recorded which). Input material: blood, either unsorted or a sorted T cell fraction (not recorded which). CDR3 in DNA: TGTGCCAGCAGCCGCTCCCGGACAGGGACGAACACCGGGGAGCTGTTTTTT. This translates into CASSRSRTGTNTGELFF.